This TCR beta chain was recovered during a study of CD8+ T cells in alopecia areata. Note on this clone: The antigen remains unidentified.

Isolated RNA was reverse transcribed into cDNA used as the sequencing template. The method was immunoSEQ multiplex PCR; TCRdb's version includes in-frame clones alone and lacks a portion of them. The table includes 150,000 to 200,000 clones, 60% detected once. Described treatment: oral pan-JAK inhibitor, 5-10 mg twice daily. This CDR3 region has 13 residues. The V gene lost 7 bases and the J gene lost 0 bases, with 9 bases spanning the gap. Whole-study results and caveats: Numerous clones, expanded in lesions, remained in scalp and blood during tofacitinib.

This sequence originates from a human donor with alopecia areata. The sample in question was CD4+ T cells sorted from blood, obtained at week 24, from a patient treated with tofacitinib. This chain uses TRBV23-1 with TRBJ1-1; D is undetermined. TRBV23-1 is designated an ORF whose function remains uncertain. The DNA for the CDR3 is TGCGCCAGCACTGTGGAGGTGAACACTGAAGCTTTCTTT. This gives the protein CASTVEVNTEAFF.